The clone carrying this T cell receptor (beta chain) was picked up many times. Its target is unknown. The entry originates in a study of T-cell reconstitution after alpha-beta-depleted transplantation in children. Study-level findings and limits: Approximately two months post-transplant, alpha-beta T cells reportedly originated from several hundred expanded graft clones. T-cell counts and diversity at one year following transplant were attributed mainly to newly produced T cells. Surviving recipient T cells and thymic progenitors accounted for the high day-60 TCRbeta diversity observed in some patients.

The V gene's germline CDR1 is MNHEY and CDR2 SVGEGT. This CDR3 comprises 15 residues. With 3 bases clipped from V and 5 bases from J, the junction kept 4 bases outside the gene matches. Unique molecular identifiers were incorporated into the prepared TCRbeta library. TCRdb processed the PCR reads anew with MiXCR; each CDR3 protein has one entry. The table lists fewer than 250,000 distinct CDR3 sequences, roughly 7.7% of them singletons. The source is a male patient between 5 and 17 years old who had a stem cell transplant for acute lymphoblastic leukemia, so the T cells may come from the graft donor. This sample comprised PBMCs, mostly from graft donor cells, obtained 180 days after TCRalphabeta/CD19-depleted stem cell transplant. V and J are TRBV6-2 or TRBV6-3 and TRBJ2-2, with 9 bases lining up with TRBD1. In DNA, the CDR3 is TGTGCCAGCAGTTATACGGGACAGGGAACCGGGGAGCTGTTTTTT. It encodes CASSYTGQGTGELFF.